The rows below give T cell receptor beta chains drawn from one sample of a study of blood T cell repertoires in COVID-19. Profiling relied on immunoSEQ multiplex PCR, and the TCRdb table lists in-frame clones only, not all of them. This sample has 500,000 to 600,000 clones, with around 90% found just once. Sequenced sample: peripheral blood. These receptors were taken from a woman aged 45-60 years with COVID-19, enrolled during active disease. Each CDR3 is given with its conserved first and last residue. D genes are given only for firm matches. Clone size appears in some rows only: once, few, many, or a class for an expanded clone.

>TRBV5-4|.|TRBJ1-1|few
TGTGCCAGCAGCTTGGGGGTTGGCGGTACTGAAGCTTTCTTT
CASSLGVGGTEAFF
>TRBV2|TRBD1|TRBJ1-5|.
TGTGCCAGCAGTGAAGGGACAGGTAATCAGCCCCAGCATTTT
CASSEGTGNQPQHF
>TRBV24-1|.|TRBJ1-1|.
TGTGCCACCAGTTCGTGGGAGGGGGGAGCTTTCTTT
CATSSWEGGAFF
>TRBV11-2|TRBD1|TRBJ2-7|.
TGTGCCAGCAGCTCCCACAGGGGACCGTACGAGCAGTACTTC
CASSSHRGPYEQYF
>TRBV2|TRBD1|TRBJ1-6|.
TGTGCCAGCAGTGAAGGGACAGGGCGGCATTCACCCCTCCACTTT
CASSEGTGRHSPLHF
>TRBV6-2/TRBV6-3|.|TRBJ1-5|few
TGTGCCAGCAGTTACTTCGGGCAGCCCCAGCATTTT
CASSYFGQPQHF
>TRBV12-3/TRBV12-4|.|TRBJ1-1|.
TGTGCCAGCAGCCAGGGGAACACTGAAGCTTTCTTT
CASSQGNTEAFF
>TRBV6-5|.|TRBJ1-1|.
TGTGCCAGCACCCCTCTGAACAGGTTAGGGACTGAAGCTTTCTTT
CASTPLNRLGTEAFF
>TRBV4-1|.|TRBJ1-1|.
TGCGCCAGCAGCCCAATCGTAGGGAGTCGAAGTAGCACTGAAGCTTTCTTT
CASSPIVGSRSSTEAFF
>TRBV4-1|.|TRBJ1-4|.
TGCGCCAGCAGCCCAACTCGGAGTGGGAATGAAAAACTGTTTTTT
CASSPTRSGNEKLFF
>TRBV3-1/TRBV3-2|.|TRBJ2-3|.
TGTGCCAGCAGCCCTTGGGCCACAGATACGCAGTATTTT
CASSPWATDTQYF
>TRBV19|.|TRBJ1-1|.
TGTGCCAGTAGTATGCAGTTCAACACTGAAGCTTTCTTT
CASSMQFNTEAFF
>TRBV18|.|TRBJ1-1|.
TGTGCCAGCTCGCGGGGGCAGTCCACTGAAGCTTTCTTT
CASSRGQSTEAFF
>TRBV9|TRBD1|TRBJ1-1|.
TGTGCCAGCAGTTTGACAGGGGGCGAAGCTTTCTTT
CASSLTGGEAFF
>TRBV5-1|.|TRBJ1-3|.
TGCGCCAGCAGCCCCCGAGGGGGGGACTCTGGAAACACCATATATTTT
CASSPRGGDSGNTIYF
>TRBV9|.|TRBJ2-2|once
TGTGCCAGCAGCGACCCCATAGGGGGGGGGCTACCGACCGGCTCCGGGGAGCTGTTTTTT
CASSDPIGGGLPTGSGELFF
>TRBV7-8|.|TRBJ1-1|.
TGTGCCAGCACCAGCGGGGGAAGTCGGACTGAAGCTTTCTTT
CASTSGGSRTEAFF
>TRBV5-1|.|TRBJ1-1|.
TGCGCCAGCAGCTCCTCTGCGTCCGTGAACACTGAAGCTTTCTTT
CASSSSASVNTEAFF
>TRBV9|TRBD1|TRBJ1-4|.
TGTGCCAGCAGCAATCGGGACAGCCGAAATGAAAAACTGTTTTTT
CASSNRDSRNEKLFF
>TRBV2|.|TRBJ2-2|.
TGTGCCAGCAGTGATAGTCGAACCGGGGAGCTGTTTTTT
CASSDSRTGELFF
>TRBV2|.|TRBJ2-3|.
TGTGCCAGCAGTGTCGGGGGCACAGATACGCAGTATTTT
CASSVGGTDTQYF
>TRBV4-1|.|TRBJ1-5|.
TGCGCCAGCAGCCAAGTGGCAGGGGTCCAGCCCCAGCATTTT
CASSQVAGVQPQHF
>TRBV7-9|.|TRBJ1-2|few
TGTGCCAGCAGGCCCGACGGGGCTAACTATGGCTACACCTTC
CASRPDGANYGYTF
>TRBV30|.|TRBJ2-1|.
TGTGCCTGTAGGGACTTCCTGAGCTCCTACAATGAGCAGTTCTTC
CACRDFLSSYNEQFF
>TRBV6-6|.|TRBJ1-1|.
TGTGCCATCCAAGCGGGGGGTTTTGCTGAAGCTTTCTTT
CAIQAGGFAEAFF
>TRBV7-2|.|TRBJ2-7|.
TGTGCCAGCAGTTCCACGGCGGCCTCGCGGGACGAGCAGTACTTC
CASSSTAASRDEQYF
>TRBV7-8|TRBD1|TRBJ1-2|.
TGTGCCAGCAGCTATAGTAAATGGGGACAGTCAAGAGCTCTCGCTGGCTACACCTTC
CASSYSKWGQSRALAGYTF
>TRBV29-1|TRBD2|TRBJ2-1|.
TGCAGCGTTGCTAGCGGCGGTAGTCATGAGCAGTTCTTC
CSVASGGSHEQFF
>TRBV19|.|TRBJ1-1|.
TGTGCCAGTAGTATAGCGGGCAGGGTAAGGACTGAAGCTTTCTTT
CASSIAGRVRTEAFF
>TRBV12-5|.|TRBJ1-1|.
TGTGCTAGTGGTTTGAGCCTGATCGTCACTGAAGCTTTCTTT
CASGLSLIVTEAFF
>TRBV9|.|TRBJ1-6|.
TGTGCCAGCAGCTCCCAACAGGGAGAAAATTCACCCCTCCACTTT
CASSSQQGENSPLHF
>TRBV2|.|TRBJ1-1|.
TGTGCCAGCAGTGAACGACTAATTAGGTGGAGGACTGAAGCTTTCTTT
CASSERLIRWRTEAFF
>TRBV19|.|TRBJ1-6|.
TGTGCCAGTAGTTCCCGAACAGGAGATAATTCACCCCTCCACTTT
CASSSRTGDNSPLHF
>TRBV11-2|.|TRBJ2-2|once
TGTGCCAGCAGCTTAGTTCTAGAGCCCGGGGAGCTGTTTTTT
CASSLVLEPGELFF
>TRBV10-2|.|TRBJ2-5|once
TGCGCCAGCAGTGAGAACGGGAACAATTGGGAGACCCAGTACTTC
CASSENGNNWETQYF
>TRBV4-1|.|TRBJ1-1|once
TGCGCCAGCAGCCAAGCCCGGAACACTGAAGCTTTCTTT
CASSQARNTEAFF
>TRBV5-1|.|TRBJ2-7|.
TGCGCCAGCAGCTATACCCCGGGCTACGAGCAGTACTTC
CASSYTPGYEQYF
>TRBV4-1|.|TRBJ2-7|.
TGCGCCAGCAGCCAAGGGCAGGTCTCCTACGAGCAGTACTTC
CASSQGQVSYEQYF
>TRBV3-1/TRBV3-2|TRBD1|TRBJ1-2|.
TGTGCCAGCAGCCTTGAAAGAACAGGGGCTAGAGGCTACACCTTC
CASSLERTGARGYTF
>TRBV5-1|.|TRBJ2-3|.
TGCGCCAGCAGCTCGCAGGGGCCCAGACGTCCGGATACGCAGTATTTT
CASSSQGPRRPDTQYF
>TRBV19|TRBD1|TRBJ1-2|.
TGTGCCAGTACTATTGGGACAGGGTCTTGGGGCTACACCTTC
CASTIGTGSWGYTF
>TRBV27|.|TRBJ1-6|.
TGTGCCAGCAGTTTATTGGCACAGGGACCAAATTCACCCCTCCACTTT
CASSLLAQGPNSPLHF
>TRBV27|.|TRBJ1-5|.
TGTGCCAGCACCGGGGGGCCCCCACATCAGCCCCAGCATTTT
CASTGGPPHQPQHF
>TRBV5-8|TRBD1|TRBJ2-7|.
TGTGCCAGCACCCGAGGGGGACAGAGCCCCTACGAGCAGTACTTC
CASTRGGQSPYEQYF
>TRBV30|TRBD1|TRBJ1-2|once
TGTGCCTGGTACAGGGGACCAGGCTATGGCTACACCTTC
CAWYRGPGYGYTF
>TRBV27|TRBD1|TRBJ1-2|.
TGTGCCAGCTTTTCGGACAGGGACCATGGCTACACCTTC
CASFSDRDHGYTF
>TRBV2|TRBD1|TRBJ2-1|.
TGTGCCAGCAGTCCGACAGGGTACAATGAGCAGTTCTTC
CASSPTGYNEQFF
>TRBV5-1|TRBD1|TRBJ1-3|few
TGCGCCAGCAGCTTGGATGGACAGGGTTCAGAGAACACCATATATTTT
CASSLDGQGSENTIYF
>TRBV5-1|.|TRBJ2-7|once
TGCGCCAGCCGAATGCCGACAGGGCGGGGCGAGCAGTACTTC
CASRMPTGRGEQYF
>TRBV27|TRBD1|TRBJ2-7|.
TGTGCCAGCAGTCCCAGGGACAGCACCTACGAGCAGTACTTC
CASSPRDSTYEQYF
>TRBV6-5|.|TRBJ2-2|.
TGTGCCAGTAGTTCCCGGACTCCCCCGGGCGGGGAGCTGTTTTTT
CASSSRTPPGGELFF
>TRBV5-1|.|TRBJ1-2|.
TGCGCCAGCAGCTTGGAGGGAGGTGGCTACACCTTC
CASSLEGGGYTF
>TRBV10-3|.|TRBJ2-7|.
TGTGCCATCAGTGAGACTCGATCCGGTTCCCACTCCTACGAGCAGTACTTC
CAISETRSGSHSYEQYF
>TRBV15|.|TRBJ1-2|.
TGTGCCACCAGCAGAGGTGGGGGGAGCTATGGCTACACCTTC
CATSRGGGSYGYTF
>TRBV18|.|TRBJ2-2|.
TGTGCCAGCTCACCAGTTGGACAGTTCACCGGGGAGCTGTTTTTT
CASSPVGQFTGELFF
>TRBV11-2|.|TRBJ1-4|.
TGTGCCAGCAGGCGGGGGGCTGAAAAACTGTTTTTT
CASRRGAEKLFF
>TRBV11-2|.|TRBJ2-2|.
TGTGCCAGCAGCTCGTATGTGGGGGGCGGGGAGCTGTTTTTT
CASSSYVGGGELFF